These T cell receptor beta chains were read from a single sample in a study of T cell repertoires in cytomegalovirus infection. TCRdb analysed the reads with MiXCR anew, one entry per CDR3 protein. The sample contains about 770,000 distinct CDR3 sequences, under 35% of which appear only once. Their antigens are not known. Sample: cultured CD8+ T cells from PBMCs, taken from culture after CMV antigen stimulation. The receptors here all came from a human donor in good health (CMV status not recorded). Some clones in this sample may be carry-over from other donors' samples. Both conserved end residues are part of each CDR3. Each record gives: V gene, J gene, D gene, CDR3 protein. D genes are given only for firm matches.

V gene: TRBV7-9
J gene: TRBJ2-5
D gene: TRBD1
CDR3 protein: CASSSNFIGQGEGTQYF

V gene: TRBV7-9
J gene: TRBJ2-3
D gene: .
CDR3 protein: CASGAHTDTQYF

V gene: TRBV27
J gene: TRBJ1-2
D gene: TRBD1
CDR3 protein: CASKLDRGNGYTF

V gene: TRBV2
J gene: TRBJ1-5
D gene: .
CDR3 protein: CASNTPQDSGRYQPQHF

V gene: TRBV12-3/TRBV12-4
J gene: TRBJ2-1
D gene: TRBD1
CDR3 protein: CASRDRLDNEQFF

V gene: TRBV2
J gene: TRBJ2-7
D gene: .
CDR3 protein: CASSEGGGTYEQYF

V gene: TRBV12-5
J gene: TRBJ2-3
D gene: .
CDR3 protein: CASGFSLGGNSSTDTQYF

V gene: TRBV27
J gene: TRBJ2-1
D gene: TRBD1
CDR3 protein: CASSLQGAVNEQFF

V gene: TRBV2
J gene: TRBJ2-2
D gene: TRBD1
CDR3 protein: CASSETGGQTGELFF

V gene: TRBV15
J gene: TRBJ1-6
D gene: TRBD1
CDR3 protein: CATSRTTGSYNSPLHF

V gene: TRBV12-5
J gene: TRBJ2-2
D gene: TRBD1
CDR3 protein: CASGSATGTGELFF

V gene: TRBV13
J gene: TRBJ2-7
D gene: .
CDR3 protein: CASSSRGAVYEQYF

V gene: TRBV12-5
J gene: TRBJ1-1
D gene: .
CDR3 protein: CASGSTGLTEAFF

V gene: TRBV7-9
J gene: TRBJ2-2
D gene: .
CDR3 protein: CASSVGVGGELFF

V gene: TRBV7-2
J gene: TRBJ2-3
D gene: .
CDR3 protein: CASSLLGGRADTQYF

V gene: TRBV12-3/TRBV12-4
J gene: TRBJ2-1
D gene: .
CDR3 protein: CAQHGVYYNEQFF

V gene: TRBV7-2
J gene: TRBJ2-4
D gene: .
CDR3 protein: CASSLNTGSLAKNIQYF

V gene: TRBV7-8
J gene: TRBJ2-7
D gene: .
CDR3 protein: CASSLELLYEQYF

V gene: TRBV6-2/TRBV6-3
J gene: TRBJ2-1
D gene: TRBD2
CDR3 protein: CASSPFSHLAGGHNEQFF

V gene: TRBV6-2/TRBV6-3
J gene: TRBJ2-2
D gene: .
CDR3 protein: CASSARFYSPQGELFF

V gene: TRBV24-1
J gene: TRBJ2-3
D gene: .
CDR3 protein: CATSERGGDTQYF

V gene: TRBV7-9
J gene: TRBJ1-1
D gene: .
CDR3 protein: CASSLEGGTEAFF

V gene: TRBV7-6
J gene: TRBJ2-5
D gene: .
CDR3 protein: CASSFDGGRKTQYF

V gene: TRBV10-3
J gene: TRBJ2-1
D gene: TRBD2
CDR3 protein: CALGGYNEQFF

V gene: TRBV5-1
J gene: TRBJ1-1
D gene: TRBD1
CDR3 protein: CASTGQGDRNGPEAFF

V gene: TRBV6-5
J gene: TRBJ1-6
D gene: TRBD1
CDR3 protein: CASSSSPGQGPNSPLHF

V gene: TRBV4-1
J gene: TRBJ2-4
D gene: .
CDR3 protein: CASSQDGEIQYF

V gene: TRBV7-9
J gene: TRBJ2-2
D gene: .
CDR3 protein: CASSLARVDTGELFF